The next 13 T cell receptor beta chains were all read from a single sample in a study of T cells in pancreatic ductal adenocarcinoma. The method was immunoSEQ multiplex PCR; TCRdb's version includes in-frame clones alone and lacks a portion of them. The data hold more than 25,000 clones, with approximately 94% observed a single time. No neoadjuvant therapy was given to the selected pancreatic ductal adenocarcinoma patients before their surgery. Sample: PBMCs. The receptors were gathered from a human donor with pancreatic ductal adenocarcinoma.

The chain carries TRBV28 and TRBJ1-2; no reliable D call. This CDR3 is built from 13 residues. Germline-derived CDR1 and CDR2 are MDHEN and SYDVKM. V was cut by 6 bases and J by 1 base, with 9 bases left in between. CDR3 coding DNA: TGTGCCAGCAGAACAAGGTTTAACTATGGCTACACCTTC. Its protein product is CASRTRFNYGYTF.

This rearrangement joins TRBV7-9 to TRBJ2-7; D remains ambiguous. The length of the CDR3 is 13 residues. Per germline, CDR1 SEHNR and CDR2 FQNEAQ (reference sequence). Trimming shortened V by 3 bases and J by 1 base, and 7 bases separated the two germline ends. CDR3 nucleotide sequence: TGTGCCAGCAGCTTCCCGCGATCCTACGAGCAGTACTTC. It is translated as CASSFPRSYEQYF. Looking up the rest from reference TRBV7-9 and TRBJ2-7 gives the full variable domain: DTGVSQNPRHKITKRGQNVTFRCDPISEHNRLYWYRQTLGQGPEFLTYFQNEAQLEKSRLLSDRFSAERPKGSFSTLEIQRTEQGDSAMYLCASSFPRSYEQYFGPGTRLTVT.

The chain is built from TRBV7-2 and TRBJ1-1; D is uncertain. V was clipped by 3 bases and J by 0 bases, with 8 bases between them. This CDR3 is built from 14 residues. Germline-derived CDR1 and CDR2 are SGHTA and FQGNSA. The CDR3 here is CASSFWRMNTEAFF. CDR3 nucleotide sequence: TGTGCCAGCAGCTTTTGGCGGATGAACACTGAAGCTTTCTTT.

The V call is TRBV19, the J call TRBJ1-3; tentatively, D is TRBD1 (5 bases). The V end was cut by 4 bases, the J end by 0 bases, with 10 bases between. From germline, CDR1 is LNHDA and CDR2 SQIVND (reference sequence). The CDR3 runs to 15 residues. CDR3 sequence: CASSTGGSSGNTIYF. For the CDR3, the DNA is TGTGCCAGTAGTACCGGGGGGAGCTCTGGAAACACCATATATTTT.

The V call is TRBV5-1, the J call TRBJ2-1; 14 bases line up with TRBD2. V lost 4 bases and J lost 4; bases outside the gene matches: 4. This CDR3 has 16 residues. Germline CDR1 is SGHRS and CDR2 is YFSETQ. As DNA, the CDR3 is TGCGCCAGCAGCGGAAGGACTAGCGGGGGGTACAATGAGCAGTTCTTC. This gives the protein CASSGRTSGGYNEQFF.

The chain combines TRBV5-1 with TRBJ2-7; TRBD2 matches 8 bases. Germline-derived CDR1 and CDR2 are SGHRS and YFSETQ. The CDR3 is 18 residues long. J was trimmed by 0 bases and V by 0 bases; bases with no gene match: 11. DNA for the CDR3: TGCGCCAGCAGCTTGGTTCCGGCGGGAGGCCCATTCTCCTACGAGCAGTACTTC. Amino acid sequence: CASSLVPAGGPFSYEQYF.

This clone showed up just a few times. The gene calls are TRBV21-1 and TRBJ2-7; the table's D call, TRBD1, has no DNA check behind it. TRBV21-1 is termed a pseudogene. The CDR3 is 16 amino acids. CDR3 in DNA: TGTGCCAGCAGCAAACGGGACAGGCTTCCCTCCTACGAGCAGTACTTC. Its translation is CASSKRDRLPSYEQYF.

The CDR3 DNA reads TGTGCCATCAGTGAGATGGGACAGGGTTCCTACAATGAGCAGTTCTTC. Amino acids: CAISEMGQGSYNEQFF. The chain combines TRBV10-3 with TRBJ2-1, with 9 positions matching TRBD1. Looked up from germline, CDR1 is ENHRY and CDR2 is SYGVKD. The CDR3 has 16 residues. The junction had 3 bases not matched to a gene; V was cut back by 2 bases and J by 1 base.

Worth noting for this clone: Sequence at one end of the junction differs from germline and may be a read error. CDR3 protein: CASSPGGAVGTDTQYF. CDR3 nucleotides: TGTGCTAGCAGCCCCGGGGGGGCAGTGGGCACAGATACGCAGTATTTT. J is TRBJ2-3 and V is TRBV7-7, with 8 bases that match TRBD2. The V gene's germline CDR1 is SSHAT and CDR2 FNYEAQ (reference sequence). CDR3 length equals 16 residues.

The chain links TRBV7-9 to TRBJ2-7; the D gene is possibly TRBD1 (6 bases). CDR1 is SEHNR, CDR2 FQNEAQ, per germline (reference sequence). The CDR3 runs 15 residues. The ends were cut back, 1 base at V and 6 bases at J, with 16 bases in the middle. The CDR3 DNA sequence: TGTGCCAGCAGCTTAGACCGAGGGGGTGGAGGCGAGCAGTACTTC. Translated, it gives CASSLDRGGGGEQYF.

The rearrangement joins TRBV5-4 to TRBJ1-1; no clear D. Germline CDR1 is SGHNT and CDR2 is YYREEE (reference sequence). This CDR3 has 14 residues. Trimming shortened V by 0 bases and J by 2 bases, and 8 bases separated the two germline ends. The CDR3 DNA reads as TGTGCCAGCAGCTTGGCGGACCGAAACACTGAAGCTTTCTTT. Translated: CASSLADRNTEAFF. The entire variable domain, with the rest obtained from reference TRBV5-4 and TRBJ1-1, is as follows: ETGVTQSPTHLIKTRGQQVTLRCSSQSGHNTVSWYQQALGQGPQFIFQYYREEENGRGNFPPRFSGLQFPNYSSELNVNALELDDSALYLCASSLADRNTEAFFGQGTRLTVV.

The chain links TRBV27 to TRBJ1-5, with a weak D call TRBD1 (6 bases). The CDR3 consists of 14 residues. The V end lost 4 bases, the J end lost 6 bases, and 13 bases lay between the germline ends. Germline CDR1 MNHEY, CDR2 SMNVEV (reference sequence). CDR3 DNA: TGTGCCAGCAGTTCAGGGGTCGGCGGTCAGCCCCAGCATTTT. Residues: CASSSGVGGQPQHF.

V usage is TRBV6-6 and J usage is TRBJ2-7; possibly TRBD2 for D (5 bases). V lost 2 bases and J 3 bases, leaving 14 bases between the germline ends. The CDR3 runs to 15 residues. Germline V gene data show CDR1 as MNHNY and CDR2 as SVGAGI (reference sequence). Here the CDR3 DNA reads TGTGCCAGCAGTTACGGGATAGCGAGAGACTACGAGCAGTACTTC. Its translation: CASSYGIARDYEQYF.